This passage covers 23 T cell receptor beta chains from one sample sequenced in a study of blood T cell repertoires in COVID-19. Clones were read by immunoSEQ multiplex PCR, and TCRdb kept only the in-frame ones, dropping some. The sample shows about 180,000 clones, roughly 84% of them seen only once. Sample: PBMCs or T cells enriched from blood (not recorded which). The receptors were sampled from a woman aged 50 to 65 who had recovered from COVID-19.

V usage is TRBV5-1 and J usage is TRBJ1-2, with TRBD1 matching over 9 bases. V was clipped by 4 bases and J by 4 bases; unmatched bases: 5. This CDR3 has 14 amino acids. From germline, CDR1 is SGHRS and CDR2 YFSETQ. For the CDR3, the DNA is TGCGCCAGCAGCACTGGACAGGGGACCTATGGCTACACCTTC. It codes for CASSTGQGTYGYTF. The variable domain in full, with the rest retrieved from reference TRBV5-1 and TRBJ1-2, is KAGVTQTPRYLIKTRGQQVTLSCSPISGHRSVSWYQQTPGQGLQFLFEYFSETQRNKGNFPGRFSGRQFSNSRSEMNVSTLELGDSALYLCASSTGQGTYGYTFGSGTRLTVV.

The chain couples TRBV6-1 to TRBJ2-1; TRBD2 matches at 7 bases. V shed 4 bases and J 1 base; nucleotides not matched to a gene: 10. This CDR3 has 17 residues. In germline, CDR1 is MNHNS, CDR2 SASEGT. The DNA of the CDR3 is TGTGCCAGCAGTGCCCGGGACTACCGTAGGTCCTACAATGAGCAGTTCTTC. This translates into CASSARDYRRSYNEQFF.

V usage is TRBV5-6 and J usage is TRBJ1-3, with D perhaps TRBD1 (6 bases). This CDR3 comprises 14 residues. Deletions cut 1 base from V and 2 bases from J, with 7 bases between. The germline CDR1 and CDR2 sequences are SGHDT and YYEEEE. CDR3 nucleotide sequence: TGTGCCAGCAGCTTGAACAGGGCTGGAAACACCATATATTTT. Encoded protein: CASSLNRAGNTIYF. The variable domain in full, completed from reference TRBV5-6 and TRBJ1-3, reads DAGVTQSPTHLIKTRGQQVTLRCSPKSGHDTVSWYQQALGQGPQFIFQYYEEEERQRGNFPDRFSGHQFPNYSSELNVNALLLGDSALYLCASSLNRAGNTIYFGEGSWLTVV.

The chain links TRBV24-1 to TRBJ2-7; 11 bases fit TRBD1. The germline CDR1 and CDR2 sequences are KGHDR and SFDVKD. With V trimmed by 6 bases and J by 2 bases, 11 bases remained unmatched. This CDR3 comprises 17 residues. CDR3 protein: CATSNPEGQGGTYEQYF. The CDR3, as DNA: TGTGCCACCAGTAACCCCGAGGGACAGGGGGGGACCTACGAGCAGTACTTC.

The chain uses TRBV27 and TRBJ2-1; 7 bases map to TRBD2. V dropped 6 bases and J dropped 8; count of bases not matched to a gene: 19. Looked up from germline, CDR1 is MNHEY and CDR2 is SMNVEV (reference sequence). The CDR3 runs 17 residues. This chain's CDR3 is CASSQMTSRFRIYEQFF. The DNA for the CDR3 is TGTGCCAGCAGCCAAATGACTAGCAGGTTCCGAATCTATGAGCAGTTCTTC.

The chain combines TRBV21-1 with TRBJ1-6; the DNA was not used to check the table's D call, TRBD1. TRBV21-1 is classified as a pseudogene. CDR3 length: 16 amino acids. The CDR3 DNA reads TGTGCCAGCAGCAAAGCGCCAGGGATTTCCCTTTCACCCCTCCACTTT. Encoded protein: CASSKAPGISLSPLHF.

The count of this clone is one. V gene TRBV2 combines with J gene TRBJ1-1; TRBD1 agrees at 8 bases. This CDR3 region has 14 residues. The V segment lost 7 bases and the J segment 3 bases; nucleotides outside the gene matches: 7. The germline gives CDR1 SNHLY, CDR2 FYNNEI. The CDR3 DNA is TGTGCCAGCAAAAGACAGGGGATGGACACTGAAGCTTTCTTT. Amino acid sequence: CASKRQGMDTEAFF.

This clone was counted once. V and J are TRBV11-2 and TRBJ1-3, with no clear D. The CDR3 consists of 15 residues. V gave up 6 bases and J gave up 0 bases, with 12 bases separating them. Germline V gives CDR1 SGHAT, CDR2 FQNNGV. CDR3 sequence reads: CASSSTGFSGNTIYF. CDR3 in DNA: TGTGCCAGCAGTTCCACGGGTTTCTCTGGAAACACCATATATTTT.

The table lists this clone with a few counts. This chain joins TRBV7-2 and TRBJ2-1; D possibly corresponds to TRBD1 (6 bases). This CDR3 is 13 amino acids long. Between the trimmed V and J ends, which lost 7 bases and 7 bases, there was a span of 14 bases. The germline V gene encodes CDR1 SGHTA and CDR2 FQGNSA. The chain's CDR3 is CASTLIRGNEQFF. DNA for the CDR3: TGTGCCAGCACTTTGATCAGGGGAAATGAGCAGTTCTTC.

This clone was seen once. This rearrangement joins TRBV18 to TRBJ1-1, with D hard to call. This CDR3 is built from 12 residues. V lost 1 base and J lost 10, with 10 bases in between. Germline-derived CDR1 and CDR2 are KGHSH and LQKENI. The CDR3 DNA reads as TGTGCCAGCTCACCACGTACAGATTTAGCTTTCTTT. The encoded protein is CASSPRTDLAFF.

The chain carries TRBV7-9 and TRBJ1-4, with D possibly TRBD1 on 6 matching bases. CDR3 length: 15 residues. Germline V CDR1 and CDR2: SEHNR, FQNEAQ (reference sequence). The ends were cut back, 1 base at V and 7 bases at J, with 13 bases in the middle. CDR3 in DNA: TGTGCCAGCAGCTTAGGAGCAGGGGTGGGTGAAAAACTGTTTTTT. This sequence encodes CASSLGAGVGEKLFF. The variable domain in full, completed from reference TRBV7-9 and TRBJ1-4, reads DTGVSQNPRHKITKRGQNVTFRCDPISEHNRLYWYRQTLGQGPEFLTYFQNEAQLEKSRLLSDRFSAERPKGSFSTLEIQRTEQGDSAMYLCASSLGAGVGEKLFFGSGTQLSVL.

The sample holds a few counts of this clone. The chain combines TRBV20-1 with TRBJ2-3; D unresolved. This CDR3 region has 10 residues. The V and J ends lost 3 bases and 4 bases respectively, with 2 bases between them. The germline CDR1 and CDR2 sequences are DFQATT and SNEGSKA (reference sequence). Here the CDR3 DNA reads TGCAGTGCTAGCGCAGATACGCAGTATTTT. Residues: CSASADTQYF.

V gene TRBV9 combines with J gene TRBJ2-3; 12 positions agree with TRBD2. With V trimmed by 3 bases and J by 2 bases, 7 bases remained unmatched. Germline V gene sequence: CDR1 SGDLS, CDR2 YYNGEE. The length of the CDR3 is 17 residues. Written as DNA, the CDR3 is TGTGCCAGCAGCGGCCGACTAGCGGGAGTGATCACAGATACGCAGTATTTT. It yields the protein CASSGRLAGVITDTQYF.

The rearrangement uses TRBV11-2 and TRBJ2-7, with TRBD2 matching over 7 bases. V trimming: 3 bases; J trimming: 4 bases; junction bases outside the gene matches: 3. The germline V gene has CDR1 SGHAT and CDR2 FQNNGV. This CDR3 contains 13 residues. The CDR3 DNA sequence: TGTGCCAGCAGCTTCTCAGCGGGATACGAGCAGTACTTC. It yields the protein CASSFSAGYEQYF. Full variable domain (remainder filled in from reference TRBV11-2 and TRBJ2-7): EAGVAQSPRYKIIEKRQSVAFWCNPISGHATLYWYQQILGQGPKLLIQFQNNGVVDDSQLPKDRFSAERLKGVDSTLKIQPAKLEDSAVYLCASSFSAGYEQYFGPGTRLTVT.

V usage is TRBV3-1 (or the pseudogene TRBV3-2) and J usage is TRBJ1-3; D possibly corresponds to TRBD1 (6 bases). The germline CDR1 and CDR2 sequences are LGHDT and YNNKEL (reference sequence). The CDR3 runs to 14 residues. V lost 4 bases, J lost 5 bases, and 12 bases lay in between. The CDR3 loop is CASSRDTQRNTIYF. The CDR3 DNA sequence: TGTGCCAGCAGCCGGGACACCCAACGAAACACCATATATTTT.

This chain joins TRBV2 and TRBJ1-5, with D possibly TRBD1 on 6 matching bases. CDR3 size: 13 residues. V was trimmed by 6 bases and J by 6 bases, leaving 12 bases between them. Germline CDR1 SNHLY, CDR2 FYNNEI. The CDR3 loop is CASSRGGGQPQHF. The CDR3 DNA is TGTGCCAGCAGCCGGGGGGGCGGTCAGCCCCAGCATTTT.

V gene TRBV13 combines with J gene TRBJ2-7, with D possibly TRBD2 on 5 matching bases. Germline V gives CDR1 PRHDT, CDR2 FYEKMQ (reference sequence). Deletions cut 2 bases from V and 0 bases from J, with 11 bases between. This CDR3 contains 15 residues. The CDR3 here is CASSLFRESSYEQYF. The DNA for the CDR3 is TGTGCCAGCAGCTTATTCCGGGAAAGCTCCTACGAGCAGTACTTC.

The chain combines TRBV29-1 with TRBJ1-1; 8 bases are shared with TRBD1. The CDR3 has 15 residues. The V gene's germline CDR1 is SQVTM and CDR2 ANQGSEA. Trimming at V came to 6 bases and at J to 0 bases, leaving 9 bases not matched to a gene. DNA for the CDR3: TGCAGCGTGGCCGTGACAGGGGTTATGAACACTGAAGCTTTCTTT. This gives the protein CSVAVTGVMNTEAFF.

The chain couples TRBV2 to TRBJ2-7, with TRBD1 matching over 11 bases. Trimming removed 6 bases from V and 2 bases from J; junction bases left unmatched: 6. The CDR3 length is 15 residues. Germline V gene lookup returns CDR1 SNHLY and CDR2 FYNNEI. CDR3 region: CASRARDRGAYEQYF. The CDR3 nucleotides are TGTGCCAGCAGGGCCCGGGACAGGGGGGCCTACGAGCAGTACTTC.

This chain's CDR3 is CASSFGTGTEKLFF. The DNA for the CDR3 is TGCGCCAGCAGCTTTGGGACAGGGACGGAAAAACTGTTTTTT. The chain carries TRBV5-1 and TRBJ1-4; 9 bases fit TRBD1. J gave up 8 bases and V 2 bases, and 4 bases lay outside the gene matches. The CDR3 spans 14 residues. Germline CDR1 SGHRS, CDR2 YFSETQ. Full variable domain (outside the CDR3, taken from reference TRBV5-1 and TRBJ1-4): KAGVTQTPRYLIKTRGQQVTLSCSPISGHRSVSWYQQTPGQGLQFLFEYFSETQRNKGNFPGRFSGRQFSNSRSEMNVSTLELGDSALYLCASSFGTGTEKLFFGSGTQLSVL.

This chain uses TRBV7-4 with TRBJ2-3; TRBD2 matches 8 bases. The CDR3 is 18 amino acids. Unmatched junction bases numbered 9, after V lost 1 base and J lost 0 bases. Germline V gene lookup returns CDR1 SGHVT and CDR2 SQSDAQ. CDR3 DNA sequence: TGTGCCAGCAGCTTAGAACTAGCGGAGGGGACTAGCACAGATACGCAGTATTTT. This gives the protein CASSLELAEGTSTDTQYF.

This chain uses TRBV28 with TRBJ2-5; perhaps TRBD1 as D (6 bases). Trimming took 4 bases from V and 7 from J, leaving 22 bases between them. This CDR3 is built from 16 residues. Germline CDR1 and CDR2: MDHEN and SYDVKM. In DNA, the CDR3 is TGTGCCAGCAGTTCCGTGGACAGCGCGGGCCGGGGGACCCAGTACTTC. Translated, it gives CASSSVDSAGRGTQYF. The whole variable domain, remainder taken from reference TRBV28 and TRBJ2-5, is DVKVTQSSRYLVKRTGEKVFLECVQDMDHENMFWYRQDPGLGLRLIYFSYDVKMKEKGDIPEGYSVSREKKERFSLILESASTNQTSMYLCASSSVDSAGRGTQYFGPGTRLLVL.

The gene calls are TRBV19 and TRBJ2-1, with 7 bases aligning to TRBD1. Trimming removed 2 bases from V and 2 bases from J; junction bases left unmatched: 3. The CDR3 sequence is 15 residues long. Germline V gene sequence: CDR1 LNHDA, CDR2 SQIVND (reference sequence). The CDR3 spells CASSIQGEPYNEQFF. The CDR3 DNA is TGTGCCAGTAGTATACAGGGGGAACCCTACAATGAGCAGTTCTTC.